Below, 8 T cell receptor beta chains from the same sample are listed, as sequenced in a study of cytomegalovirus exposure and HLA in healthy donors. Vbeta (60) and Jbeta (13) primers were used in the PCR. Sequencing was performed with immunoSEQ multiplex PCR; in TCRdb, only in-frame clones are kept and a portion is missing. This table holds 95,000 to 150,000 clones, over 70% found once. Sample: PBMCs. The origin of the receptors is a woman in her late teens or twenties in good health and CMV-seronegative.

The chain employs TRBV5-6 and TRBJ1-3; D not resolved. Germline CDR1 SGHDT, CDR2 YYEEEE. Between the trimmed V and J ends, which lost 3 bases and 0 bases, there was a span of 13 bases. The CDR3 sequence is 16 residues long. The CDR3 loop is CASSSSSAISGNTIYF. In DNA form, the CDR3 reads TGTGCCAGCAGCTCCTCTTCAGCGATCTCTGGAAACACCATATATTTT.

V usage is TRBV5-6 and J usage is TRBJ2-7; weak D call: TRBD1 (6 bases). Germline values: CDR1 SGHDT, CDR2 YYEEEE. This CDR3 is built from 15 residues. V was cut by 0 bases and J by 3 bases, with 13 bases left in between. CDR3 in amino acids: CASSLGWTADYEQYF. For the CDR3, the DNA is TGTGCCAGCAGCTTGGGGTGGACAGCTGACTACGAGCAGTACTTC.

This clone was observed once. This chain uses TRBV30 with TRBJ1-2; perhaps TRBD1 as D (5 bases). V dropped 3 bases and J dropped 0 bases, with 17 bases sitting between them. Germline V gene sequence: CDR1 GTSNPN, CDR2 SVGIG (reference sequence). This CDR3 has 16 amino acids. CDR3 in DNA: TGTGCCTGGAGGAGAACCAGGGCCCTAGCTAACTATGGCTACACCTTC. Translated, it gives CAWRRTRALANYGYTF.

This rearrangement joins TRBV7-9 to TRBJ1-1, with D unclear. V lost 2 bases, J lost 0 bases, and 7 bases lay in between. CDR1 and CDR2 (germline): SEHNR, FQNEAQ (reference sequence). The length of the CDR3 is 14 residues. CDR3: CASSLSVMNTEAFF. CDR3 DNA sequence: TGTGCCAGCAGCTTATCGGTCATGAACACTGAAGCTTTCTTT.

The chain joins TRBV5-1 to TRBJ2-1, with TRBD2 matching over 14 bases. The V gene's germline CDR1 is SGHRS and CDR2 YFSETQ. This CDR3 has 16 residues. After removal of 5 bases from V and 14 bases from J, the junction contained 15 bases not matched to a gene. The CDR3 coding sequence is TGCGCCAGCAGTCCGCCCGGGACTAGCGGGAGTCAAGGCGAGTTCTTC. It yields the protein CASSPPGTSGSQGEFF.

The rearrangement uses TRBV18 and TRBJ1-2; perhaps TRBD1 as D (6 bases). The germline V gene has CDR1 KGHSH and CDR2 LQKENI. Between the trimmed V and J ends, which lost 2 bases and 0 bases, there was a span of 19 bases. The length of the CDR3 is 18 residues. The CDR3 DNA reads TGTGCCAGCTCACCATTAATCGGGGGGGCCGACCCTAACTATGGCTACACCTTC. It translates to CASSPLIGGADPNYGYTF.

This rearrangement joins TRBV5-6 to TRBJ2-1; D gene ambiguous. This CDR3 contains 11 residues. Per the germline V gene, CDR1 is SGHDT and CDR2 is YYEEEE. The V and J ends lost 2 bases and 7 bases respectively, with 4 bases between them. CDR3 protein: CASSFVNEQFF. The CDR3 DNA sequence: TGTGCCAGCAGCTTCGTAAATGAGCAGTTCTTC.

V is TRBV6-5 and J is TRBJ2-1; a possible D gene is TRBD2 (6 bases). With 11 bases removed from V and 4 bases from J, the gap between germline ends came to 15 bases. CDR1 and CDR2 from the germline V gene are MNHEY and SVGAGI. This CDR3 contains 13 residues. The CDR3 loop is CAATSGRYNEQFF. The CDR3 nucleotides are TGTGCCGCAACGAGCGGGCGTTACAATGAGCAGTTCTTC.